Each of the 10 T cell receptor beta chains below was sequenced from the same sample in a study of chemoradiotherapy in HPV16-positive cancers. TCRdb keeps only in-frame clones here, not all; method: immunoSEQ multiplex PCR. The sample gives 12,000 or so clones, roughly 80% of which show up once; approximately 0.98% is in the top ten. The specimen was collected from a patient who underwent chemoradiotherapy. Receptors originate from a human donor with HPV-associated anogenital cancer.

This chain connects TRBV28 to TRBJ1-2; 7 positions match TRBD1. J lost 2 bases, V lost 10 bases, and 10 bases had no gene match. Looked up from germline, CDR1 is MDHEN and CDR2 is SYDVKM. This CDR3 has 14 residues. The CDR3 region is CATWTGPGNYGYTF. In DNA, the CDR3 is TGTGCCACCTGGACAGGCCCGGGGAACTATGGCTACACCTTC.

The chain couples TRBV7-2 to TRBJ1-5; D is perhaps TRBD1 (5 bases). Germline values: CDR1 SGHTA, CDR2 FQGNSA. This CDR3 is built from 13 residues. The V end lost 5 bases, the J end lost 6 bases, and 11 bases lay between the germline ends. As DNA, the CDR3 is TGTGCCAGCAGCCAGGGTGGGGTTCAGCCCCAGCATTTT. It translates to CASSQGGVQPQHF.

The V gene is TRBV5-6, the J gene TRBJ1-2; 7 nucleotides match TRBD1. With 0 bases clipped from V and 7 bases from J, the junction kept 3 bases outside the gene matches. The CDR3 loop spans 13 amino acids. CDR1 and CDR2 (germline): SGHDT, YYEEEE. CDR3 loop: CASSLGDSRGYTF. CDR3 DNA: TGTGCCAGCAGCTTGGGGGACAGTCGTGGCTACACCTTC.

This chain uses TRBV28 with TRBJ2-7, with 8 bases matching TRBD2. Germline CDR1 is MDHEN and CDR2 is SYDVKM. The CDR3 is 14 amino acids. Trimming cost V 3 bases and J 4 bases; bases outside gene matches: 5. The CDR3 nucleotides read TGTGCCAGCAGTTTCGCGGGAGGAGGTTACGAGCAGTACTTC. The encoded protein is CASSFAGGGYEQYF.

The V gene is TRBV19, the J gene TRBJ2-5; no reliable D call. The CDR3 consists of 13 residues. Germline CDR1 reads LNHDA; CDR2 reads SQIVND (reference sequence). V was cut by 3 bases and J by 4 bases, with 9 bases left in between. The CDR3 sequence: CASSIQKGETQYF. In nucleotides, the CDR3 is TGTGCCAGTAGTATCCAGAAGGGAGAGACCCAGTACTTC.

A single count supports this clone. The CDR3 bases are TGTGCCTGGAGTGTACTAAGGGCGTACCAAGAGACCCAGTACTTC. It translates to CAWSVLRAYQETQYF. The chain has TRBV30 and TRBJ2-5; D call uncertain. CDR3 length: 15 amino acids. V dropped 0 bases and J dropped 0 bases, with 11 bases sitting between them. Germline assignment: CDR1 GTSNPN and CDR2 SVGIG (reference sequence).

CDR3 sequence reads: CASSQVRGLNQPQHF. For the CDR3, the DNA is TGCGCCAGCAGCCAAGTACGCGGCCTCAATCAGCCCCAGCATTTT. The J gene is TRBJ1-5, the V gene TRBV4-1; D remains unclear. CDR3 length: 15 residues. V was trimmed by 1 base and J by 3 bases, leaving 10 bases between them. Germline CDR1 reads MGHRA; CDR2 reads YSYEKL.

The J gene is TRBJ2-1, the V gene TRBV19; TRBD1 matches at 7 bases. The CDR3 contains 15 residues. Germline V gene data show CDR1 as LNHDA and CDR2 as SQIVND (reference sequence). V dropped 5 bases and J dropped 2; count of bases not matched to a gene: 6. The CDR3 is CASSPRQGPYNEQFF. Here the CDR3 DNA reads TGTGCCAGTAGTCCCAGACAGGGCCCCTACAATGAGCAGTTCTTC.

The chain joins TRBV27 to TRBJ2-6; 7 bases are shared with TRBD1. V lost 4 bases to trimming and J lost 0 bases; unmatched junction nucleotides: 21. This CDR3 has 22 residues. Germline CDR1 and CDR2: MNHEY and SMNVEV (reference sequence). The CDR3, as DNA: TGTGCCAGCAGTTCCGGGCCCCAACGACCGGGACAGATGAGCTCTGGGGCCAACGTCCTGACTTTC. Translation gives CASSSGPQRPGQMSSGANVLTF.

This clone has a single count. The V call is TRBV9, the J call TRBJ2-1, with 7 bases matching TRBD2. J gave up 6 bases and V 0 bases, and 6 bases lay outside the gene matches. The CDR3 is made up of 15 amino acids. CDR1 SGDLS and CDR2 YYNGEE come from the germline V gene. CDR3 nucleotide sequence: TGTGCCAGCAGCGTAGGGCGGGAGTCCGGCAATGAGCAGTTCTTC. The encoded protein is CASSVGRESGNEQFF.